This T cell receptor (beta chain) was observed in a study of OX40 agonist ivuxolimab in advanced cancers. Between the trimmed V and J ends, which lost 0 bases and 10 bases, there was a span of 22 bases. The length of the CDR3 is 16 residues. CDR1 is LGHNA, CDR2 YSLEER, per germline. TCRdb's copy holds only in-frame clones and misses some; the assay was immunoSEQ multiplex PCR. The sample has 50,000 to 70,000 clones; over 90% are singletons. The origin of this receptor is an adult with an advanced solid tumor such as melanoma, head and neck, liver or kidney cancer. The genes are TRBV4-3 and TRBJ2-7; tentatively, D is TRBD2 (5 bases). Sequences were derived from CD4+ or CD8+ T cells sorted from blood, sampled in a trial of the OX40 agonist ivuxolimab. The chain's CDR3 is CASSQDHRGQSSFQYF. The CDR3 DNA follows: TGCGCCAGCAGCCAAGATCATCGGGGTCAGTCCTCCTTTCAGTACTTC.